The rows below give T cell receptor beta chains drawn from one sample of a study of shared clonotypes between healthy human individuals. The protocol was immunoSEQ multiplex PCR, while the TCRdb copy is restricted to in-frame clones and leaves out a portion. The table has some 650,000 clones, around 97% seen once. Sequenced material: naive CD4+ T cells sorted from blood. The receptors shown here come from a woman aged 25-40 years in good health. Both conserved end residues are part of each CDR3. Fields, in order: J gene, clone size, V gene, D gene, CDR3 protein, CDR3 DNA. The D gene is left open where the match is weak. Clone size is not always given. Where it is, it says once, few, many or a class for expanded clones.

J gene: TRBJ1-1; clone size: NA; V gene: TRBV18; D gene: NA; CDR3 protein: CASSLTDRETEAFF; CDR3 DNA: TGTGCCAGCTCACTGACGGACAGAGAAACTGAAGCTTTCTTT
J gene: TRBJ1-2; clone size: NA; V gene: TRBV18; D gene: NA; CDR3 protein: CASSPEMDSGGGYTF; CDR3 DNA: TGTGCCAGCTCACCTGAGATGGACTCCGGAGGTGGCTACACCTTC
J gene: TRBJ2-7; clone size: once; V gene: TRBV18; D gene: TRBD1; CDR3 protein: CASSPRDRIYEQYF; CDR3 DNA: TGTGCCAGCTCACCACGGGACAGGATCTACGAGCAGTACTTC
J gene: TRBJ1-4; clone size: once; V gene: TRBV6-1; D gene: TRBD1; CDR3 protein: CASSEAQGQGWNEKLFF; CDR3 DNA: TGTGCCAGCAGTGAAGCGCAGGGACAGGGATGGAATGAAAAACTGTTTTTT
J gene: TRBJ2-1; clone size: NA; V gene: TRBV5-1; D gene: TRBD2; CDR3 protein: CASSRLAGGSYNEQFF; CDR3 DNA: TGCGCCAGCAGCAGACTAGCGGGAGGGTCCTACAATGAGCAGTTCTTC
J gene: TRBJ2-4; clone size: few; V gene: TRBV7-2; D gene: TRBD2; CDR3 protein: CASSSLAGVENIQYF; CDR3 DNA: TGTGCCAGCAGCTCCCTAGCGGGAGTGGAAAACATTCAGTACTTC
J gene: TRBJ1-2; clone size: once; V gene: TRBV11-2; D gene: TRBD1; CDR3 protein: CASSLVSWQGAVGYTF; CDR3 DNA: TGTGCCAGCAGCTTAGTGAGTTGGCAGGGGGCAGTGGGCTACACCTTC
J gene: TRBJ1-1; clone size: NA; V gene: TRBV7-9; D gene: NA; CDR3 protein: CASSRKKLETEAFF; CDR3 DNA: TGTGCCAGCAGCCGGAAAAAGTTGGAAACTGAAGCTTTCTTT
J gene: TRBJ1-2; clone size: NA; V gene: TRBV2; D gene: NA; CDR3 protein: CASSVISGQGRIGYGYTF; CDR3 DNA: NA
J gene: TRBJ1-4; clone size: NA; V gene: TRBV7-9; D gene: TRBD1; CDR3 protein: CASSSGDRDNEKLFF; CDR3 DNA: TGTGCCAGCAGCTCCGGGGACAGGGACAATGAAAAACTGTTTTTT
J gene: TRBJ1-1; clone size: NA; V gene: TRBV11-2; D gene: NA; CDR3 protein: CASSHGLRTDTEAFF; CDR3 DNA: TGTGCCAGCAGCCATGGACTGAGGACGGACACTGAAGCTTTCTTT
J gene: TRBJ2-7; clone size: NA; V gene: TRBV28; D gene: NA; CDR3 protein: CASSPYRYGTDTYEQYF; CDR3 DNA: TGTGCCAGCAGTCCCTACCGGTATGGGACTGATACCTACGAGCAGTACTTC
J gene: TRBJ1-1; clone size: NA; V gene: TRBV7-3; D gene: NA; CDR3 protein: CASSPPGVWTEAFF; CDR3 DNA: TGTGCCAGCAGCCCTCCAGGGGTTTGGACTGAAGCTTTCTTT
J gene: TRBJ2-5; clone size: NA; V gene: TRBV7-9; D gene: NA; CDR3 protein: CASSLEEAQYF; CDR3 DNA: TGTGCCAGCAGCTTAGAAGAGGCCCAGTACTTC
J gene: TRBJ2-6; clone size: NA; V gene: TRBV2; D gene: TRBD1; CDR3 protein: CASTDRLSGANVLTF; CDR3 DNA: TGTGCCAGCACGGACAGGCTGTCTGGGGCCAACGTCCTGACTTTC
J gene: TRBJ2-7; clone size: NA; V gene: TRBV19; D gene: NA; CDR3 protein: CASSIPGSLYEQYF; CDR3 DNA: TGTGCCAGTAGTATCCCGGGAAGTCTCTACGAGCAGTACTTC
J gene: TRBJ1-4; clone size: once; V gene: TRBV5-6; D gene: NA; CDR3 protein: CASSLGAGTVEKLFF; CDR3 DNA: TGTGCCAGCAGCTTGGGTGCAGGGACCGTTGAAAAACTGTTTTTT
J gene: TRBJ2-7; clone size: NA; V gene: TRBV28; D gene: TRBD1; CDR3 protein: CASRPTGQGVSEQYF; CDR3 DNA: TGTGCCAGCAGGCCAACGGGACAGGGGGTATCCGAGCAGTACTTC
J gene: TRBJ2-6; clone size: NA; V gene: TRBV9; D gene: TRBD1; CDR3 protein: CASSVTGTSSGANVLTF; CDR3 DNA: TGTGCCAGCAGCGTGACAGGGACCAGCTCTGGGGCCAACGTCCTGACTTTC
J gene: TRBJ2-1; clone size: NA; V gene: TRBV29-1; D gene: TRBD2; CDR3 protein: CSAILAGGKDEQFF; CDR3 DNA: TGCAGCGCCATCTTAGCGGGAGGTAAAGATGAGCAGTTCTTC
J gene: TRBJ2-1; clone size: NA; V gene: TRBV13; D gene: NA; CDR3 protein: CASSLVKYWAYNEQFF; CDR3 DNA: TGTGCCAGCAGCTTAGTAAAGTATTGGGCCTACAATGAGCAGTTCTTC
J gene: TRBJ2-1; clone size: NA; V gene: TRBV4-1; D gene: NA; CDR3 protein: CASSHFTLGQDNEQFF; CDR3 DNA: TGCGCCAGCAGCCATTTTACGCTCGGGCAAGACAATGAGCAGTTCTTC
J gene: TRBJ2-1; clone size: NA; V gene: TRBV7-9; D gene: TRBD1; CDR3 protein: CASSFPLQGSNEQFF; CDR3 DNA: TGTGCCAGCAGCTTCCCCTTACAGGGGAGCAATGAGCAGTTCTTC
J gene: TRBJ2-1; clone size: NA; V gene: TRBV4-1; D gene: TRBD2; CDR3 protein: CASSQESTSGISYNEQFF; CDR3 DNA: TGCGCCAGCAGCCAAGAATCAACTAGCGGGATATCCTACAATGAGCAGTTCTTC
J gene: TRBJ1-5; clone size: few; V gene: TRBV28; D gene: NA; CDR3 protein: CASTLGLGTQPQHF; CDR3 DNA: TGTGCCAGCACCCTCGGTTTAGGTACTCAGCCCCAGCATTTT
J gene: TRBJ2-1; clone size: NA; V gene: TRBV5-6; D gene: NA; CDR3 protein: CASRVGTPGHEQFF; CDR3 DNA: TGTGCCAGCAGGGTGGGGACGCCGGGCCATGAGCAGTTCTTC
J gene: TRBJ1-5; clone size: NA; V gene: TRBV4-1; D gene: NA; CDR3 protein: CASSHGGFVNSNQPQHF; CDR3 DNA: TGCGCCAGCAGCCATGGGGGGTTTGTCAATAGCAATCAGCCCCAGCATTTT
J gene: TRBJ1-3; clone size: NA; V gene: TRBV7-9; D gene: NA; CDR3 protein: CASSRYYSGNTIYF; CDR3 DNA: TGTGCCAGCAGCCGATACTACTCTGGAAACACCATATATTTT
J gene: TRBJ2-3; clone size: NA; V gene: TRBV5-1; D gene: TRBD1; CDR3 protein: CASSATRDSTSTDTQYF; CDR3 DNA: TGCGCCAGCAGCGCAACCCGGGACAGTACTAGCACAGATACGCAGTATTTT
J gene: TRBJ1-1; clone size: NA; V gene: TRBV5-1; D gene: NA; CDR3 protein: CASSLMGFREGKTEAFF; CDR3 DNA: TGCGCCAGCAGCTTGATGGGCTTTAGGGAAGGAAAGACTGAAGCTTTCTTT
J gene: TRBJ2-7; clone size: NA; V gene: TRBV28; D gene: NA; CDR3 protein: CASSLGRIIYEQYF; CDR3 DNA: TGTGCCAGCAGTTTGGGACGGATTATCTACGAGCAGTACTTC
J gene: TRBJ2-7; clone size: NA; V gene: TRBV5-1; D gene: NA; CDR3 protein: CASSPRLGLTYEQYF; CDR3 DNA: TGCGCCAGCAGCCCGAGACTGGGCCTCACCTACGAGCAGTACTTC
J gene: TRBJ2-5; clone size: NA; V gene: TRBV20-1; D gene: TRBD2; CDR3 protein: CSASGRAQYF; CDR3 DNA: TGCAGTGCTAGTGGGAGGGCCCAGTACTTC
J gene: TRBJ1-4; clone size: NA; V gene: TRBV27; D gene: NA; CDR3 protein: CASSSSGLSEKLFF; CDR3 DNA: TGTGCCAGCAGTTCATCAGGATTAAGTGAAAAACTGTTTTTT
J gene: TRBJ2-5; clone size: NA; V gene: TRBV7-9; D gene: NA; CDR3 protein: CASSLGQARETQYF; CDR3 DNA: TGTGCCAGCAGCTTGGGGCAGGCTAGAGAGACCCAGTACTTC
J gene: TRBJ2-3; clone size: NA; V gene: TRBV7-2; D gene: NA; CDR3 protein: CASSQGQSANTQYF; CDR3 DNA: TGTGCCAGCAGCCAAGGACAGTCTGCAAATACGCAGTATTTT
J gene: TRBJ1-5; clone size: once; V gene: TRBV6-5; D gene: TRBD1; CDR3 protein: CASKAGGNQPQHF; CDR3 DNA: TGTGCCAGCAAAGCAGGGGGTAATCAGCCCCAGCATTTT
J gene: TRBJ2-6; clone size: NA; V gene: TRBV5-1; D gene: NA; CDR3 protein: CASSLAPGSGANVLTF; CDR3 DNA: TGCGCCAGCAGCTTGGCCCCCGGGTCTGGGGCCAACGTCCTGACTTTC
J gene: TRBJ2-5; clone size: NA; V gene: TRBV19; D gene: NA; CDR3 protein: CASSRKGQETQYF; CDR3 DNA: TGTGCCAGTAGTAGGAAGGGCCAGGAGACCCAGTACTTC
J gene: TRBJ1-4; clone size: NA; V gene: TRBV30; D gene: NA; CDR3 protein: CAWSAPRGVYEKLFF; CDR3 DNA: TGTGCCTGGAGTGCCCCAAGGGGGGTTTATGAAAAACTGTTTTTT
J gene: TRBJ1-4; clone size: NA; V gene: TRBV15; D gene: NA; CDR3 protein: CATSRDLDGMGREEFF; CDR3 DNA: TGTGCCACCAGCCGAGATCTTGATGGGATGGGTAGAGAGGAGTTTTTT
J gene: TRBJ2-3; clone size: NA; V gene: TRBV7-9; D gene: TRBD1; CDR3 protein: CASSRDRASTDTQYF; CDR3 DNA: TGTGCCAGCAGCCGGGACAGAGCTAGCACAGATACGCAGTATTTT
J gene: TRBJ1-1; clone size: NA; V gene: TRBV27; D gene: NA; CDR3 protein: CASKISFRYTEAFF; CDR3 DNA: TGTGCCAGCAAGATCTCGTTCCGTTACACTGAAGCTTTCTTT
J gene: TRBJ2-7; clone size: NA; V gene: TRBV19; D gene: TRBD1; CDR3 protein: CASSWTGEYEQYF; CDR3 DNA: TGTGCCAGTAGTTGGACAGGGGAGTACGAGCAGTACTTC
J gene: TRBJ2-7; clone size: NA; V gene: TRBV6-1; D gene: TRBD1; CDR3 protein: CASSPTGGYEQYF; CDR3 DNA: TGTGCCAGCAGTCCGACAGGGGGCTACGAGCAGTACTTC
J gene: TRBJ2-3; clone size: NA; V gene: TRBV6-5; D gene: NA; CDR3 protein: CASSVDGGGYTQYF; CDR3 DNA: TGTGCCAGCAGTGTGGACGGAGGGGGATATACGCAGTATTTT
J gene: TRBJ2-7; clone size: NA; V gene: TRBV28; D gene: NA; CDR3 protein: CASSLLASAHEQYF; CDR3 DNA: TGTGCCAGCAGTTTGTTGGCTAGCGCACACGAGCAGTACTTC
J gene: TRBJ2-1; clone size: NA; V gene: TRBV29-1; D gene: TRBD2; CDR3 protein: CSGSHSGRGNEQFF; CDR3 DNA: TGCAGCGGCTCCCATAGCGGGAGGGGTAATGAGCAGTTCTTC
J gene: TRBJ2-7; clone size: NA; V gene: TRBV28; D gene: NA; CDR3 protein: CASSLPLRRVGTSSYEQYF; CDR3 DNA: TGTGCCAGCAGTTTACCTCTTAGGCGGGTGGGTACAAGCTCCTACGAGCAGTACTTC
J gene: TRBJ2-7; clone size: NA; V gene: TRBV29-1; D gene: TRBD1; CDR3 protein: CSVLTGQSYEQYF; CDR3 DNA: TGCAGCGTTCTGACAGGGCAATCCTACGAGCAGTACTTC
J gene: TRBJ2-1; clone size: NA; V gene: TRBV5-4; D gene: TRBD1; CDR3 protein: CASSSGTGPYNEQFF; CDR3 DNA: TGTGCCAGCAGCTCCGGGACAGGACCCTACAATGAGCAGTTCTTC
J gene: TRBJ2-7; clone size: NA; V gene: TRBV2; D gene: NA; CDR3 protein: CASSELTAARDEQYF; CDR3 DNA: TGTGCCAGCAGTGAACTGACAGCCGCTCGGGACGAGCAGTACTTC
J gene: TRBJ1-1; clone size: NA; V gene: TRBV28; D gene: NA; CDR3 protein: CASSETPQGANTEAFF; CDR3 DNA: TGTGCCAGCAGTGAAACCCCACAGGGCGCGAACACTGAAGCTTTCTTT
J gene: TRBJ2-3; clone size: NA; V gene: TRBV7-9; D gene: TRBD1; CDR3 protein: CASSPNRGSTDTQYF; CDR3 DNA: TGTGCCAGCAGCCCCAACAGGGGCAGCACAGATACGCAGTATTTT
J gene: TRBJ2-3; clone size: NA; V gene: TRBV10-2; D gene: TRBD2; CDR3 protein: CASSESRSSGRSPTDTDTQYF; CDR3 DNA: TGCGCCAGCAGTGAGTCGCGGTCTAGCGGGAGATCGCCGACGGACACAGATACGCAGTATTTT
J gene: TRBJ1-1; clone size: NA; V gene: TRBV6-1; D gene: NA; CDR3 protein: CASSLQTVVNTEAFF; CDR3 DNA: TGTGCCAGCAGTCTCCAGACAGTTGTCAACACTGAAGCTTTCTTT
J gene: TRBJ2-5; clone size: NA; V gene: TRBV6-1; D gene: NA; CDR3 protein: CASIWDPGRETQYF; CDR3 DNA: TGTGCCAGCATATGGGACCCCGGACGGGAGACCCAGTACTTC
J gene: TRBJ2-7; clone size: NA; V gene: TRBV28; D gene: TRBD1; CDR3 protein: CASSYTGTGGYEQYF; CDR3 DNA: TGTGCCAGCAGTTACACCGGGACAGGGGGCTACGAGCAGTACTTC
J gene: TRBJ2-1; clone size: NA; V gene: TRBV19; D gene: NA; CDR3 protein: CASSTRSRIGQFF; CDR3 DNA: TGTGCCAGTAGTACCCGGTCCCGAATCGGGCAGTTCTTC